Following are 18 T cell receptor beta chains from one sample sequenced in a study of PD-1 blockade in classical Hodgkin lymphoma. There was relapse after autologous stem cell transplantation in every patient, and there was variation in brentuximab vedotin exposure. Measured with immunoSEQ multiplex PCR; TCRdb has only the in-frame clones, and not every one. Of 39,000 or so clones listed, 86% are singletons. The sequenced sample was peripheral blood mononuclear cells (PBMCs), obtained before the second cycle of nivolumab. The source is a human donor with classical Hodgkin lymphoma.

The chain has TRBV27 and TRBJ2-3; the D gene could be TRBD1 or TRBD2 (5 bases each). V gave up 0 bases and J gave up 2 bases, with 12 bases separating them. The V gene's germline CDR1 is MNHEY and CDR2 SMNVEV (reference sequence). The length of the CDR3 is 16 residues. For the CDR3, the DNA is TGTGCCAGCAGTTTATCGGGGGACCCCTACACAGATACGCAGTATTTT. It is translated as CASSLSGDPYTDTQYF.

A few counts support this clone. The chain joins TRBV28 to TRBJ2-7, with 7 bases that match TRBD1. The V segment lost 6 bases and the J segment 2 bases; nucleotides outside the gene matches: 10. The V gene's germline CDR1 is MDHEN and CDR2 SYDVKM. This CDR3 has 15 residues. CDR3 sequence reads: CASRPKRGTAYEQYF. The CDR3 nucleotides are TGTGCCAGCAGACCTAAAAGGGGGACAGCCTACGAGCAGTACTTC.

This chain connects TRBV29-1 to TRBJ2-7, with 8 bases lining up with TRBD1. The CDR3 extends over 15 amino acids. J gave up 6 bases and V 6 bases, and 16 bases lay outside the gene matches. The V gene's germline CDR1 is SQVTM and CDR2 ANQGSEA. This chain's CDR3 is CSVANPGQVLREQYF. CDR3 DNA sequence: TGCAGCGTCGCTAATCCGGGACAGGTTCTTCGCGAGCAGTACTTC.

This clone occurred once. The chain employs TRBV7-9 and TRBJ1-1; 7 bases map to TRBD1. CDR3 length equals 15 residues. Germline V gene sequence: CDR1 SEHNR, CDR2 FQNEAQ (reference sequence). V lost 5 bases, J lost 5 bases, and 11 bases stayed unmatched. CDR3 protein: CASSIPTGRGTEAFF. The CDR3 DNA reads TGTGCCAGCAGCATACCGACAGGGAGAGGGACTGAAGCTTTCTTT.

This clone has just one count. V and J are TRBV19 and TRBJ1-1; the match to TRBD1 covers 7 bases. J was trimmed by 7 bases and V by 7 bases; bases with no gene match: 9. In germline, CDR1 is LNHDA, CDR2 SQIVND (reference sequence). The CDR3 is made up of 13 amino acids. CDR3 in amino acids: CASTILHRGEAFF. The CDR3, as DNA: TGTGCCAGTACCATCCTCCACAGGGGTGAAGCTTTCTTT. Using reference TRBV19 and TRBJ1-1 for the parts outside the CDR3, the full variable domain is DGGITQSPKYLFRKEGQNVTLSCEQNLNHDAMYWYRQDPGQGLRLIYYSQIVNDFQKGDIAEGYSVSREKKESFPLTVTSAQKNPTAFYLCASTILHRGEAFFGQGTRLTVV.

The chain recombines TRBV6-5 with TRBJ1-2; D might be TRBD1 (5 bases). CDR1 MNHEY and CDR2 SVGAGI come from the germline V gene. V was trimmed by 0 bases and J by 7 bases, leaving 12 bases between them. This CDR3 spans 14 amino acids. The CDR3 sequence is CASSYSGGAGGYTF. CDR3 bases: TGTGCCAGCAGTTACTCGGGAGGGGCCGGTGGCTACACCTTC.

The chain links TRBV28 to TRBJ1-2, with D uncertain. Germline CDR1 reads MDHEN; CDR2 reads SYDVKM. Trimming removed 3 bases from V and 9 bases from J, with 11 bases in between. CDR3 length: 12 amino acids. This chain's CDR3 is CASSFRGASYTF. The CDR3, as DNA: TGTGCCAGCAGTTTCCGAGGAGCGAGCTACACCTTC.

This chain links TRBV4-1 with TRBJ1-6; D call uncertain. Germline loops: CDR1 MGHRA, CDR2 YSYEKL. V gave up 4 bases and J gave up 7 bases, with 5 bases separating them. The CDR3 contains 12 residues. CDR3 amino acids: CASSPLNSPLHF. The CDR3 nucleotides are TGCGCCAGCAGCCCGCTCAATTCACCCCTCCACTTT.

This chain connects TRBV13 to TRBJ2-7; 12 bases are shared with TRBD2. Germline CDR1 and CDR2: PRHDT and FYEKMQ (reference sequence). The V segment lost 5 bases and the J segment 3 bases; nucleotides outside the gene matches: 5. The CDR3 is made up of 15 amino acids. CDR3 protein: CASSTGTSGFYEQYF. In DNA form, the CDR3 reads TGTGCCAGCAGCACAGGGACTAGCGGGTTCTACGAGCAGTACTTC.

This sequence joins TRBV9 and TRBJ2-1; TRBD2 might be the D (6 bases). V lost 0 bases, J lost 8 bases, and 12 bases lay in between. The CDR3 length is 14 residues. Germline V CDR1 and CDR2: SGDLS, YYNGEE. CDR3 in DNA: TGTGCCAGCAGCGTAGCTGGCGGGATCGATGAGCAGTTCTTC. Translating it yields CASSVAGGIDEQFF.

In this sample, this clone turned up once. The chain couples TRBV6-6 to TRBJ1-2, with D maybe TRBD1 (5 bases). V was clipped by 2 bases and J by 3 bases, with 10 bases between them. The CDR3 spans 14 residues. Per germline, CDR1 MNHNY and CDR2 SVGAGI (reference sequence). CDR3 sequence (DNA): TGTGCCAGCAGTTACGAGGGGATGGACTATGGCTACACCTTC. This codes for CASSYEGMDYGYTF.

The V and J genes are TRBV7-9 and TRBJ2-7; 16 nucleotides match TRBD2. Germline-derived CDR1 and CDR2 are SEHNR and FQNEAQ (reference sequence). V was clipped by 5 bases and J by 0 bases; unmatched bases: 7. This CDR3 contains 18 residues. CDR3 residues: CASSGPGLAGGYSYEQYF. The CDR3 region has the DNA TGTGCCAGCAGCGGACCGGGACTAGCGGGAGGGTACTCCTACGAGCAGTACTTC.

This chain joins TRBV10-1 and TRBJ2-7, with 9 nucleotides matching TRBD2. The CDR3 covers 16 residues. The germline gives CDR1 WNHNN, CDR2 SYGVQD (reference sequence). J was trimmed by 3 bases and V by 3 bases; bases with no gene match: 9. The CDR3 DNA reads as TGCGCCAGCAGTGATTTATTGCGGGGGGGAGGCTACGAGCAGTACTTC. Translation: CASSDLLRGGGYEQYF.

In its sample, this clone was seen once. The rearrangement joins TRBV2 to TRBJ2-3; D call uncertain. Germline assignment: CDR1 SNHLY and CDR2 FYNNEI. Trimming pared 5 bases from V and 1 base from J, leaving 10 bases between. The CDR3 runs to 14 residues. The CDR3: CASSSPGRTDTQYF. In nucleotides, the CDR3 is TGTGCCAGCAGTTCCCCCGGACGCACAGATACGCAGTATTTT.

The chain is built from TRBV5-1 and TRBJ2-7, with TRBD1 matching 8 bases. The V gene's germline CDR1 is SGHRS and CDR2 YFSETQ. The CDR3 loop spans 14 amino acids. Trimming removed 0 bases from V and 6 bases from J; junction bases left unmatched: 5. CDR3 sequence reads: CASSLVGTGREQYF. CDR3 bases: TGCGCCAGCAGCTTGGTTGGGACAGGTCGCGAGCAGTACTTC.

This sequence joins TRBV5-1 and TRBJ2-7, with D perhaps being TRBD1 or TRBD2 (6 bases each). Trimming left V 4 bases short and J 6 bases short, with 14 bases between. Germline V gene lookup returns CDR1 SGHRS and CDR2 YFSETQ. The CDR3 extends over 13 amino acids. This chain's CDR3 is CASSPGAAREQYF. CDR3 sequence (DNA): TGCGCCAGCAGCCCGGGGGCAGCGCGCGAGCAGTACTTC. The full variable domain, in which reference TRBV5-1 and TRBJ2-7 provide the parts outside the CDR3, is KAGVTQTPRYLIKTRGQQVTLSCSPISGHRSVSWYQQTPGQGLQFLFEYFSETQRNKGNFPGRFSGRQFSNSRSEMNVSTLELGDSALYLCASSPGAAREQYFGPGTRLTVT.

This rearrangement joins TRBV18 to TRBJ1-2, with TRBD1 identical over 7 bases. Germline CDR1 KGHSH, CDR2 LQKENI. The ends lost 1 base at V and 3 bases at J; junction bases unmatched: 5. The CDR3 is 15 amino acids. The DNA of the CDR3 is TGTGCCAGCTCACCACTACAGGGGTTTGACTATGGCTACACCTTC. It encodes CASSPLQGFDYGYTF.

The chain employs TRBV6-1 and TRBJ2-7, with TRBD1 identical over 7 bases. This CDR3 region has 15 residues. The germline CDR1 and CDR2 sequences are MNHNS and SASEGT. After removal of 5 bases from V and 2 bases from J, the junction contained 9 bases not matched to a gene. The CDR3 sequence: CASSQVPDRAYEQYF. CDR3 in DNA: TGTGCCAGCAGTCAGGTCCCTGACAGGGCCTACGAGCAGTACTTC.